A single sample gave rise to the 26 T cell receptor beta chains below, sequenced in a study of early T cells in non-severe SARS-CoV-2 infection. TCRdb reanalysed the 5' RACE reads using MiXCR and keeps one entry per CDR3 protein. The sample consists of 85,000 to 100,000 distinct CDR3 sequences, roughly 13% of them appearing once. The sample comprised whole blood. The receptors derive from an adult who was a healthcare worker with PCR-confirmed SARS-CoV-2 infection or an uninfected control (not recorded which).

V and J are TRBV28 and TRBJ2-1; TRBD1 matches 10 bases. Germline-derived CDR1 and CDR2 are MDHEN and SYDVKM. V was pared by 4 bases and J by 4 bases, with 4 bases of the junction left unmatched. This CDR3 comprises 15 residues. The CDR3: CASSSTGGGYNEQFF. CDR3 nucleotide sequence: TGTGCCAGCAGTTCGACAGGGGGCGGATACAATGAGCAGTTCTTC.

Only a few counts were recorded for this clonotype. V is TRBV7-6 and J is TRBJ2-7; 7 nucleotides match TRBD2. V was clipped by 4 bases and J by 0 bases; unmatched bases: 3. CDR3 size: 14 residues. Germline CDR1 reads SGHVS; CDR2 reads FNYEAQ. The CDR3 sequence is CASSSRDYSYEQYF. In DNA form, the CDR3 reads TGTGCCAGCAGCTCTCGGGACTACTCCTACGAGCAGTACTTC.

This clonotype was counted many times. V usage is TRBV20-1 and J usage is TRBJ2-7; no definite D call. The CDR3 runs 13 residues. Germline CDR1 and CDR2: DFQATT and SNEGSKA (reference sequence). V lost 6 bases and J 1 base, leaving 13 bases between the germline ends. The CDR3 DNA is TGCAGTGCCGAGAGCCGGGTGTCCTACGAGCAGTACTTC. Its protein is CSAESRVSYEQYF.

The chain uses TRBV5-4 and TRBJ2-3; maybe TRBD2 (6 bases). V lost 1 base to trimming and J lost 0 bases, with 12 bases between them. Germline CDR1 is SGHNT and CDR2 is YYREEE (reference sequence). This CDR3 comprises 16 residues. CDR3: CASSLSLATSTDTQYF. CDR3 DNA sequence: TGTGCCAGCAGCTTGAGCCTAGCGACGAGCACAGATACGCAGTATTTT.

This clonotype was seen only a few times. The CDR3 sequence: CASSFQGDYEQYF. CDR3 nucleotide sequence: TGTGCCAGCAGTTTCCAGGGGGACTACGAGCAGTACTTC. This chain joins TRBV27 and TRBJ2-7; 7 nucleotides align to TRBD1. The CDR3 runs 13 residues. Trimming took 3 bases from V and 3 from J; bases not matched to a gene: 2. CDR1 MNHEY and CDR2 SMNVEV come from the germline V gene (reference sequence).

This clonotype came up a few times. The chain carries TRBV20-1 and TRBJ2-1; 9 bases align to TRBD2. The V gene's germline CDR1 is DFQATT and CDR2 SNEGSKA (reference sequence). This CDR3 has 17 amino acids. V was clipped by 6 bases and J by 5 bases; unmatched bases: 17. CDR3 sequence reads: CSASSTYSGGDHNEQFF. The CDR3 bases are TGCAGTGCCAGCTCGACCTATAGCGGGGGAGACCACAATGAGCAGTTCTTC.

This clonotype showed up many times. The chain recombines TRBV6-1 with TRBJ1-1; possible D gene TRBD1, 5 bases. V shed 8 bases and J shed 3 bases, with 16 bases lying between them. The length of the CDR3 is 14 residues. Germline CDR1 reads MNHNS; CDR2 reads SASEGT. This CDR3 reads CASFRVASDTEAFF. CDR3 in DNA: TGTGCCAGCTTCAGGGTTGCTTCGGACACTGAAGCTTTCTTT.

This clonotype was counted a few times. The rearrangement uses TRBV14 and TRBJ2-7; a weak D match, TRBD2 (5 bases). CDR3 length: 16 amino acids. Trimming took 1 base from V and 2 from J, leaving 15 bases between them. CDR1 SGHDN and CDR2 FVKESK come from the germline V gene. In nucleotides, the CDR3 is TGTGCCAGCAGCCAAGCGGAAGCGGTCGGCACCTACGAGCAGTACTTC. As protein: CASSQAEAVGTYEQYF.

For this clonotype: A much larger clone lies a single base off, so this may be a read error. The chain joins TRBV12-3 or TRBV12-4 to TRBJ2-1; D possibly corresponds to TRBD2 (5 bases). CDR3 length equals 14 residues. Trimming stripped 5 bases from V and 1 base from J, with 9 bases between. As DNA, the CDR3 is TGTGCCAGCAGTCCCGGGATATCCTACAATGAGCAGTTCTTC. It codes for CASSPGISYNEQFF.

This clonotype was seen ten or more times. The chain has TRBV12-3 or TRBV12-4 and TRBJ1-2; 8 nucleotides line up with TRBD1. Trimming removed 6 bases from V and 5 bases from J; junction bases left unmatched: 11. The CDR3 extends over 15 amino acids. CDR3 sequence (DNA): TGTGCCAGCAGCTTTGACAGGGGCCCTTGGTATGGCTACACCTTC. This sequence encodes CASSFDRGPWYGYTF.

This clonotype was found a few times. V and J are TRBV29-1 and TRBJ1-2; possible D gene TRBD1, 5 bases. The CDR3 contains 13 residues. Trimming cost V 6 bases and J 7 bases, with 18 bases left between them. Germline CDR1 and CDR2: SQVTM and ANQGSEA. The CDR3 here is CSVGQGVARGYTF. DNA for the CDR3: TGCAGCGTCGGGCAGGGCGTGGCTCGTGGCTACACCTTC.

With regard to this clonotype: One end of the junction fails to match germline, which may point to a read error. CDR3 sequence: CASSGPPLTNTQYF. The CDR3, as DNA: TGTGCCAGCAGTGGGCCCCCTCTGACCAATACACAGTATTTT. This sequence joins TRBV2 and TRBJ2-3; D unclear. CDR1 and CDR2 from the germline V gene are SNHLY and FYNNEI. This CDR3 has 14 amino acids.

The CDR3 DNA reads TGTGCCAGCAGCTTAAGGGGGGGTAGTAACACCATATATTTT. This translates into CASSLRGGSNTIYF. The J gene is TRBJ1-3, the V gene TRBV7-2; TRBD1 is a possible D gene (6 bases). The CDR3 is 14 residues long. Per germline, CDR1 SGHTA and CDR2 FQGNSA. Trimming stripped 2 bases from V and 7 bases from J, with 12 bases between.

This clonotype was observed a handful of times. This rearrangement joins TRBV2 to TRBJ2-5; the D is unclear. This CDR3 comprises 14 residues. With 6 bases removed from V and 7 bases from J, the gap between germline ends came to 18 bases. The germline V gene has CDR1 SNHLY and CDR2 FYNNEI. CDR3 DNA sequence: TGTGCCAGCAGCGGGCTGAGAGATGGTGGGACCCAGTACTTC. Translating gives CASSGLRDGGTQYF.

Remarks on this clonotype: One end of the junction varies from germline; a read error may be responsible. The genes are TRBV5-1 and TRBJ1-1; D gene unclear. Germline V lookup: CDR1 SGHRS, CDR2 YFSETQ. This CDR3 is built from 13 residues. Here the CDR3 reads CTSSLRENTEAFF. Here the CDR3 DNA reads TGCACCAGCAGCTTGCGGGAGAACACTGAAGCTTTCTTT. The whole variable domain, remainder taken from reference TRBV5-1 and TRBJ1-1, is KAGVTQTPRYLIKTRGQQVTLSCSPISGHRSVSWYQQTPGQGLQFLFEYFSETQRNKGNFPGRFSGRQFSNSRSEMNVSTLELGDSALYLCTSSLRENTEAFFGQGTRLTVV.

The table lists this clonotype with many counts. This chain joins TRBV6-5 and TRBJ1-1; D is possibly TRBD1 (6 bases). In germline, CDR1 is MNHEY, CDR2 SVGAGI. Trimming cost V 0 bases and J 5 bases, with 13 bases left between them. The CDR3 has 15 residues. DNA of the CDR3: TGTGCCAGCAGTTACTCGAGTGCAGGGGAGACTGAAGCTTTCTTT. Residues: CASSYSSAGETEAFF.

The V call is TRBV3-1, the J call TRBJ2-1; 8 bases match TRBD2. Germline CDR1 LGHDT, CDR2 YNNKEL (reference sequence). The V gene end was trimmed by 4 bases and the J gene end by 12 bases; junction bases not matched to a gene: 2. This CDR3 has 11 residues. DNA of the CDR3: TGTGCCAGCAGCCCCGGGGGGGCGCAGTTCTTC. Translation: CASSPGGAQFF.

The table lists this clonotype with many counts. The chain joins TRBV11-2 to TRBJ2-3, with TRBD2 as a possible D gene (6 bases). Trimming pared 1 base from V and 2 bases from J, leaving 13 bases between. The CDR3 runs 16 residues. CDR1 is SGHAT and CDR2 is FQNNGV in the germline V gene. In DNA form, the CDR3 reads TGTGCCAGCAGCTTAGTCGGGGGTAGGGCCACAGATACGCAGTATTTT. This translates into CASSLVGGRATDTQYF.

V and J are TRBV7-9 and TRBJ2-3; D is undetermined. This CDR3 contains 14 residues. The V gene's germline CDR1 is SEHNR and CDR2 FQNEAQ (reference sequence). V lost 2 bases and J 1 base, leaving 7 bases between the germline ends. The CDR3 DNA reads TGTGCCAGCAGCTTAAGTACAGGCACAGATACGCAGTATTTT. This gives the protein CASSLSTGTDTQYF.

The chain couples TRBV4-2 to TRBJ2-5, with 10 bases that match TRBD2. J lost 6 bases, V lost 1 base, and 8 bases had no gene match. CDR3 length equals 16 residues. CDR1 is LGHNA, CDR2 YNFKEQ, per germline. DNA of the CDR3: TGTGCCAGCAGCCAAGCTCCAGCGGGGGGGCTAAAGACCCAGTACTTC. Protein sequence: CASSQAPAGGLKTQYF.

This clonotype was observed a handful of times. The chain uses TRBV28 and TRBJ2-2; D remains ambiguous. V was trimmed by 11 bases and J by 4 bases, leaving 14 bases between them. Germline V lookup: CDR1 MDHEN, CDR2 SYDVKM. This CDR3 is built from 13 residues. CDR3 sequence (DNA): TGTGCCTCAATGGCTGAAGTCACCGGGGAGCTGTTTTTT. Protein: CASMAEVTGELFF.

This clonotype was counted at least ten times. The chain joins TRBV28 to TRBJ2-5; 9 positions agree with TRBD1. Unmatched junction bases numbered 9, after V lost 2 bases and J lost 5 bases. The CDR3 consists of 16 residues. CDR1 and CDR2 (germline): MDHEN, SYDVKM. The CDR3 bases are TGTGCCAGCAGTTTAACCCCGGGACAGGGATTTGAGACCCAGTACTTC. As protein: CASSLTPGQGFETQYF.

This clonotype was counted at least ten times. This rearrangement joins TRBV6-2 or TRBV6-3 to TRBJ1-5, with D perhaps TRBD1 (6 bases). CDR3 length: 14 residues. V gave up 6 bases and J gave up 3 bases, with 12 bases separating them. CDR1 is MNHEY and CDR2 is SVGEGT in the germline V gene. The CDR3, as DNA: TGTGCCAGCAGCCCTACAGGGCCCAATCAGCCCCAGCATTTT. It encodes CASSPTGPNQPQHF.

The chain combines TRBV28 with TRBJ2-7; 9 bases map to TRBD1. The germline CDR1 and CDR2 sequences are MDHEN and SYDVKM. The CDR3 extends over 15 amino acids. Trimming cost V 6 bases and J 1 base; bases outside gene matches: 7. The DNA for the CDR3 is TGTGCCAGCAGCTACAGGGGGCGCGGGTCCTACGAGCAGTACTTC. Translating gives CASSYRGRGSYEQYF.

Here the CDR3 reads CSAGGETQYF. In DNA form, the CDR3 reads TGCAGCGCAGGAGGTGAGACCCAGTACTTC. This chain uses TRBV29-1 with TRBJ2-5; tentative D call: TRBD2 (5 bases). Trimming left V 7 bases short and J 5 bases short, with 8 bases between. This CDR3 region has 10 residues. CDR1 and CDR2 (germline): SQVTM, ANQGSEA.

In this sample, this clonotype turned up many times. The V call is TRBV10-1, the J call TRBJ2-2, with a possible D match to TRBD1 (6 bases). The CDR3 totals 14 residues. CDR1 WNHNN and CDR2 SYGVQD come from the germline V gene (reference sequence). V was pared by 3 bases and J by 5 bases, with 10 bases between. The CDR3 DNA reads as TGCGCCAGCAGTGATACAGGGTCTACCGGGGAGCTGTTTTTT. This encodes CASSDTGSTGELFF.